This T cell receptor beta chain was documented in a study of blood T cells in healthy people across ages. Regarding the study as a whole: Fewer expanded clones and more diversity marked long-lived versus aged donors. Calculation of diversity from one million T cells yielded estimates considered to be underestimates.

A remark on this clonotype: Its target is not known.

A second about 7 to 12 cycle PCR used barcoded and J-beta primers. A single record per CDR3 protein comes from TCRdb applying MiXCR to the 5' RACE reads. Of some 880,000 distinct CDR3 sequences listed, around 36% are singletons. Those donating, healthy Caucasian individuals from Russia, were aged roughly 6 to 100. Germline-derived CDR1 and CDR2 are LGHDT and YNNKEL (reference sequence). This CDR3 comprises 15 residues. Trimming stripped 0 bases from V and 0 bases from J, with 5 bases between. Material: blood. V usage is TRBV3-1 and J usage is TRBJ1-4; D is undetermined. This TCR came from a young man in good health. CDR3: CASSQDAATNEKLFF. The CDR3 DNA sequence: TGTGCCAGCAGCCAAGATGCCGCAACTAATGAAAAACTGTTTTTT.